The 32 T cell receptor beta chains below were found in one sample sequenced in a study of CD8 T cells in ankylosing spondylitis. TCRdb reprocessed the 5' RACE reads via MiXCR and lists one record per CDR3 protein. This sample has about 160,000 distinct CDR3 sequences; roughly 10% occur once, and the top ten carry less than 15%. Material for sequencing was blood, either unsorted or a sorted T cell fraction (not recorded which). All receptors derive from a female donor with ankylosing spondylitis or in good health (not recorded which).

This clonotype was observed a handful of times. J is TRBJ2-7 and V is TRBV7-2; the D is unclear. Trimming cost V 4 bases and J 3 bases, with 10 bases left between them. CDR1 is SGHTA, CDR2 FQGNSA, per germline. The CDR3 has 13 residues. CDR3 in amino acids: CASSSDSGYEQYF. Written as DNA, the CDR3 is TGTGCCAGCAGCTCCGACTCCGGCTACGAGCAGTACTTC.

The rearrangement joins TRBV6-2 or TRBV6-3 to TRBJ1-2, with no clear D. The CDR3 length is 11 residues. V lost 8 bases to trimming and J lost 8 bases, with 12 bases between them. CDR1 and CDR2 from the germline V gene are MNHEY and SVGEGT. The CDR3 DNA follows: TGTGCCAGCTACCACGATCGAGGCTACACCTTC. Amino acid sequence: CASYHDRGYTF.

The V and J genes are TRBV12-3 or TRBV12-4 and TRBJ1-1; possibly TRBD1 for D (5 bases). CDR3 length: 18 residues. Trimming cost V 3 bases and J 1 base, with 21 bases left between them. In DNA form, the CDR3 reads TGTGCCAGCAGTTTTGCGGCGGGGGGGTTGAGGGAGAACACTGAAGCTTTCTTT. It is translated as CASSFAAGGLRENTEAFF.

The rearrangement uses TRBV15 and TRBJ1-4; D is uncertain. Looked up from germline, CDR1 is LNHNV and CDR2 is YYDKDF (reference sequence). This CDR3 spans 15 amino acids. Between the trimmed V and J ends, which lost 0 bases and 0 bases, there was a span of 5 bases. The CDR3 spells CATSREGTTNEKLFF. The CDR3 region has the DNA TGTGCCACCAGCAGAGAAGGGACAACTAATGAAAAACTGTTTTTT.

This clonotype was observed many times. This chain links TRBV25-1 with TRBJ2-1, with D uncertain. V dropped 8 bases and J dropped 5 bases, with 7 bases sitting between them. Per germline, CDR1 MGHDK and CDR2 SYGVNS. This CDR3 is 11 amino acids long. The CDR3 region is CASSWDNEQFF. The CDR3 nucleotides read TGTGCCAGCTCTTGGGACAATGAGCAGTTCTTC.

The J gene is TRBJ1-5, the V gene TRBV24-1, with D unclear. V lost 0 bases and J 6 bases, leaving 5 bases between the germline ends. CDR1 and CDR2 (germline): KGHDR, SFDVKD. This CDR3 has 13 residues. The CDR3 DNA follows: TGTGCCACCAGTGATTTGGATGGTCAGCCCCAGCATTTT. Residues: CATSDLDGQPQHF.

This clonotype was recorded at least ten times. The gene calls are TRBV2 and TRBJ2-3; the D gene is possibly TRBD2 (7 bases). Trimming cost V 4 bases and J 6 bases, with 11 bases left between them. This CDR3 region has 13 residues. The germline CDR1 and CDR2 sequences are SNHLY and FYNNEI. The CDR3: CASSGGGRDTQYF. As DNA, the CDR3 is TGTGCCAGCAGTGGGGGGGGCCGGGATACGCAGTATTTT.

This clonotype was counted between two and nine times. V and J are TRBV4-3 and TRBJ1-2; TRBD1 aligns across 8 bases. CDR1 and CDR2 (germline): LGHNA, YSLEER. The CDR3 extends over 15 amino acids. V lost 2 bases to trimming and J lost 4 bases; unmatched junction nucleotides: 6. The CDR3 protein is CASSQSGTGPYGYTF. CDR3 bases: TGCGCCAGCAGCCAATCCGGGACAGGTCCCTATGGCTACACCTTC.

DNA for the CDR3: TGCGCCAGCAGTCAATCTCGCACCAAGACCTTCACTGAAGCTTTCTTT. Amino acids: CASSQSRTKTFTEAFF. V and J are TRBV23-1 and TRBJ1-1; D call uncertain. TRBV23-1 counts as an open reading frame of uncertain function. V lost 0 bases to trimming and J lost 4 bases, with 15 bases between them. The CDR3 has 16 residues.

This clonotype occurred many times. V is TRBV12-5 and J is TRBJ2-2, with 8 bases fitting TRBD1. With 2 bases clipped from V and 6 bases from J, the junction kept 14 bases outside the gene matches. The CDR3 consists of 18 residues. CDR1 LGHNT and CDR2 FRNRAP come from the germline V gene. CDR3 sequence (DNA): TGTGCTAGTGGTTTGACCCTCACTGACAGGGGAGATCCCGGGGAGCTGTTTTTT. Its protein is CASGLTLTDRGDPGELFF.

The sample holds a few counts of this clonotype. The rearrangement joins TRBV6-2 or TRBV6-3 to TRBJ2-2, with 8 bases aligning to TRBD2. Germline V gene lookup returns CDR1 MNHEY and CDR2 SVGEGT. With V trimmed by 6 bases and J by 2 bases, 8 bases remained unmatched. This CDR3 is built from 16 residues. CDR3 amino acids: CASSNPSGGNTGELFF. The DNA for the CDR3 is TGTGCCAGCAGCAATCCCAGCGGGGGTAACACCGGGGAGCTGTTTTTT.

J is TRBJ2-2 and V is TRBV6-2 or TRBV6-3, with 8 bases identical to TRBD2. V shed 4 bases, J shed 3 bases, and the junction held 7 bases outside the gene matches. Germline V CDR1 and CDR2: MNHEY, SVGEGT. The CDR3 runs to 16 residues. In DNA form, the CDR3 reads TGTGCCAGCAGTTTCGGGGGGGTTGGGGACACCGGGGAGCTGTTTTTT. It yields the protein CASSFGGVGDTGELFF.

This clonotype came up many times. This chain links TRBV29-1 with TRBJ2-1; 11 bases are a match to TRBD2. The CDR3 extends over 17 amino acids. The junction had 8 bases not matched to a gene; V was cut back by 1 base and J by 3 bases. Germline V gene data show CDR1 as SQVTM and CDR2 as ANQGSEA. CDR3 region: CSVEGKIAGGIYNEQFF. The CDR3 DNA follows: TGCAGCGTTGAAGGAAAAATAGCGGGAGGGATCTACAATGAGCAGTTCTTC.

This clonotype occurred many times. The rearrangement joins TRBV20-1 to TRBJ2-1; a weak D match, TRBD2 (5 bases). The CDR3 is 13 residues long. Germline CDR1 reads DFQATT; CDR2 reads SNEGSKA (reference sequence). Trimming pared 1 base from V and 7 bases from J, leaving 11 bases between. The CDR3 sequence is CSARGGAENEQFF. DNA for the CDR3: TGCAGTGCTAGAGGGGGAGCAGAAAATGAGCAGTTCTTC.

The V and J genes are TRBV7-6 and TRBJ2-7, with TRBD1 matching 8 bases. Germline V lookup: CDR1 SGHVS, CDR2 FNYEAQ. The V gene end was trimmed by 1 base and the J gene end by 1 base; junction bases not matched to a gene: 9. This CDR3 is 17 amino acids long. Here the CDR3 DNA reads TGTGCCAGCAGCTTAGAGGGTTCCAGGGGGCTTTCCTACGAGCAGTACTTC. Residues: CASSLEGSRGLSYEQYF.

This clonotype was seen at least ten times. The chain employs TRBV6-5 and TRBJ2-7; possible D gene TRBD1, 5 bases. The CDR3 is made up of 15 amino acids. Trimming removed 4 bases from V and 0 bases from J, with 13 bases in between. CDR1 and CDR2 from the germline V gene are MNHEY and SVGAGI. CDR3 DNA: TGTGCCAGCAGTTTCCCAAGGGGCAGCTCCTACGAGCAGTACTTC. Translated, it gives CASSFPRGSSYEQYF.

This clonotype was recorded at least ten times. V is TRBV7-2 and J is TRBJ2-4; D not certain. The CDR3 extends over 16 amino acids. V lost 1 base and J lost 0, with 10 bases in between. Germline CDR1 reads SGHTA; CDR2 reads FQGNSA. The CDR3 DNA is TGTGCCAGCAGCTTAGGGGTTAGGCTAGCCAAAAACATTCAGTACTTC. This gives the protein CASSLGVRLAKNIQYF.

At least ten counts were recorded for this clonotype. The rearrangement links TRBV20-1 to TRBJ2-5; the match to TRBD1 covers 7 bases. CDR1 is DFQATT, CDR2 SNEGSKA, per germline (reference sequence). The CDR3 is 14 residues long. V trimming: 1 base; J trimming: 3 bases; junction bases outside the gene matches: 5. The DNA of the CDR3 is TGCAGTGCTAGAGTCACCGGGACAGAAGAGACCCAGTACTTC. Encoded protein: CSARVTGTEETQYF.

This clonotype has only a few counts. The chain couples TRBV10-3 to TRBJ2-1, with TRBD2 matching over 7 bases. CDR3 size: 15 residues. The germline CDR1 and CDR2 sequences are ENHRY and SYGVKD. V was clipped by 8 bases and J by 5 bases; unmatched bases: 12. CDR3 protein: CAIGDGGEQNNEQFF. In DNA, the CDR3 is TGTGCCATCGGGGATGGGGGGGAGCAAAACAATGAGCAGTTCTTC.

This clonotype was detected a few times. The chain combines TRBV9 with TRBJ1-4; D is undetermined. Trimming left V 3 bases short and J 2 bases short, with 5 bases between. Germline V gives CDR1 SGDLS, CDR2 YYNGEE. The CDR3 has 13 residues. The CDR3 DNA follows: TGTGCCAGCAGCGAAGTGACTAATGAAAAACTGTTTTTT. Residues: CASSEVTNEKLFF.

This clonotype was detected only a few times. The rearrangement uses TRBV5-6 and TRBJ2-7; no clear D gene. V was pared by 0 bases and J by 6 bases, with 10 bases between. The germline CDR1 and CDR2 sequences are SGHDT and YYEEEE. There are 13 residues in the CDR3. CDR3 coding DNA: TGTGCCAGCAGCTTGGTGCAGTACGGCGAGCAGTACTTC. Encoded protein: CASSLVQYGEQYF.

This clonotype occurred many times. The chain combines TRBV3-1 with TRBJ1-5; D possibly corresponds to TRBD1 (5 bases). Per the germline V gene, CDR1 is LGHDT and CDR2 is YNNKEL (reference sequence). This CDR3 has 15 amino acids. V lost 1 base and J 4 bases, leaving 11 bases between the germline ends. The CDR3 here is CASSQAGDLNQPQHF. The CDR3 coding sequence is TGTGCCAGCAGCCAAGCGGGGGACCTAAATCAGCCCCAGCATTTT.

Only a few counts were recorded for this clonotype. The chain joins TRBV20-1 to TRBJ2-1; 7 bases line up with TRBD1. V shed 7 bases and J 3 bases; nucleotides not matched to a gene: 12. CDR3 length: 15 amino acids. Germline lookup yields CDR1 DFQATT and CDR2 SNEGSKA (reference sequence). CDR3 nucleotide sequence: TGCAGTGTCCGCCCAGGGGGAGCAAACTACAATGAGCAGTTCTTC. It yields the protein CSVRPGGANYNEQFF.

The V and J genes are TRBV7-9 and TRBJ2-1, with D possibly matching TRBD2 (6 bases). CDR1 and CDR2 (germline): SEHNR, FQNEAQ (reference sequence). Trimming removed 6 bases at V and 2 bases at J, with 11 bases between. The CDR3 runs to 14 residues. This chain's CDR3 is CASSPGLTYNEQFF. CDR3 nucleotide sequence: TGTGCCAGCAGTCCGGGACTCACCTACAATGAGCAGTTCTTC. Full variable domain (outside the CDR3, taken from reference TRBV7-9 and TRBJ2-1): DTGVSQNPRHKITKRGQNVTFRCDPISEHNRLYWYRQTLGQGPEFLTYFQNEAQLEKSRLLSDRFSAERPKGSFSTLEIQRTEQGDSAMYLCASSPGLTYNEQFFGPGTRLTVL.

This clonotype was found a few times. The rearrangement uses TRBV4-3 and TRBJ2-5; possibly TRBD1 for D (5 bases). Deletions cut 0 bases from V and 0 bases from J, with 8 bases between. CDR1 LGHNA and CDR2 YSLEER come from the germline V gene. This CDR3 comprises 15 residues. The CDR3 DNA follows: TGCGCCAGCAGCCAAGACCCAGGGTACCAAGAGACCCAGTACTTC. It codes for CASSQDPGYQETQYF.

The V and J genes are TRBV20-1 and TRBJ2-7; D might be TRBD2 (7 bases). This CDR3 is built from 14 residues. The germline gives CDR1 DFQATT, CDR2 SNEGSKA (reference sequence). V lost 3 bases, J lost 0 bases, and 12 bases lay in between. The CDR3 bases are TGCAGTGCTAGTCGGCGGGGGCTCTCCTACGAGCAGTACTTC. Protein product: CSASRRGLSYEQYF.

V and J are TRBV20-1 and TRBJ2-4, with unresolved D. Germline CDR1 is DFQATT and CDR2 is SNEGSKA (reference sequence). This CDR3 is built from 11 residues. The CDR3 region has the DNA TGCAGCTCGTGGGCAAGCAACATTCAGTACTTC. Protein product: CSSWASNIQYF.

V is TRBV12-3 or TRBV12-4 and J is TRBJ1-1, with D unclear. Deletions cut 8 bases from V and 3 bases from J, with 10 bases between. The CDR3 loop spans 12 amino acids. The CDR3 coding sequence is TGTGCCAGCGGGGAGGTGTACACTGAAGCTTTCTTT. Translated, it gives CASGEVYTEAFF.

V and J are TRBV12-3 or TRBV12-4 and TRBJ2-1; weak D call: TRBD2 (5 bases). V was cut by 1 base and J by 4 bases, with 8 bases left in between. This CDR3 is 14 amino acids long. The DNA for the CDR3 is TGTGCCAGCAGTTTAGTCGAGGGTTACAATGAGCAGTTCTTC. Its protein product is CASSLVEGYNEQFF.

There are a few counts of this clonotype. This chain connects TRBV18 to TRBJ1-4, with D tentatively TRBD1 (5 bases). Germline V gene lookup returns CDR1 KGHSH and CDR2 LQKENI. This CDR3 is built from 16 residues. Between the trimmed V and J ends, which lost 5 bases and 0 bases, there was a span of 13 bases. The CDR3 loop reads CASSLTEVSTNEKLFF. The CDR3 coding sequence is TGTGCCAGCTCATTGACAGAGGTCTCAACTAATGAAAAACTGTTTTTT.

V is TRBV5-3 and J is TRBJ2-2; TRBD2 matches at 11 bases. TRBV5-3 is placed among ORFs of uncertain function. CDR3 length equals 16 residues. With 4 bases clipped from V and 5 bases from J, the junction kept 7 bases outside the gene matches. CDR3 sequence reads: CARSPGLAGGTGELFF. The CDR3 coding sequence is TGTGCCAGAAGCCCGGGGCTAGCGGGAGGAACCGGGGAGCTGTTTTTT.

CDR3 in amino acids: CASSHRDGEGTDTQYF. The CDR3 DNA follows: TGTGCCAGCAGCCACAGGGACGGGGAGGGGACAGATACGCAGTATTTT. The chain is built from TRBV9 and TRBJ2-3; weak D call: TRBD2 (7 bases). Germline V lookup: CDR1 SGDLS, CDR2 YYNGEE. The CDR3 is made up of 16 amino acids. V was shortened by 4 bases and J by 3 bases, with 18 bases between the two germline ends. Complete variable domain (other parts from reference TRBV9 and TRBJ2-3): DSGVTQTPKHLITATGQRVTLRCSPRSGDLSVYWYQQSLDQGLQFLIQYYNGEERAKGNILERFSAQQFPDLHSELNLSSLELGDSALYFCASSHRDGEGTDTQYFGPGTRLTVL.